A single sample is the source of the 3 T cell receptor beta chains below, sequenced in a study of cytotoxic CD8 clonotypes in ibrutinib-treated CLL. The table came from immunoSEQ multiplex PCR; TCRdb's copy has only in-frame clones and leaves some out. This sample has roughly 15,000 clones; about 60% occur once, and the top ten carry 10% to 15%. This sample comprised PBMCs, obtained before ibrutinib treatment. These receptors came from a human donor with chronic lymphocytic leukemia.

The J gene is TRBJ2-1, the V gene TRBV5-1, with TRBD2 matching 7 bases. V was clipped by 2 bases and J by 7 bases; unmatched bases: 9. The CDR3 is 15 amino acids. Germline-derived CDR1 and CDR2 are SGHRS and YFSETQ. The CDR3 reads CASSLNGGYTNEQFF. The CDR3 DNA is TGCGCCAGCAGCTTAAACGGGGGGTATACGAATGAGCAGTTCTTC.

A few counts support this clone. The V and J genes are TRBV6-6 and TRBJ2-7; D not certain. CDR3 length: 13 amino acids. Trimming took off 0 bases at V and 5 bases at J, with 8 bases between the two ends. CDR1 and CDR2 (germline): MNHNY, SVGAGI (reference sequence). This CDR3 reads CASSYSGRHEQYF. The CDR3 DNA is TGTGCCAGCAGTTACTCAGGGCGCCACGAGCAGTACTTC.

The chain carries TRBV7-9 and TRBJ2-1; D ambiguous. V lost 1 base, J lost 5 bases, and 6 bases lay in between. There are 13 residues in the CDR3. Per germline, CDR1 SEHNR and CDR2 FQNEAQ (reference sequence). The CDR3 reads CASSLGSDNEQFF. CDR3 nucleotides: TGTGCCAGCAGCTTAGGATCGGACAATGAGCAGTTCTTC.